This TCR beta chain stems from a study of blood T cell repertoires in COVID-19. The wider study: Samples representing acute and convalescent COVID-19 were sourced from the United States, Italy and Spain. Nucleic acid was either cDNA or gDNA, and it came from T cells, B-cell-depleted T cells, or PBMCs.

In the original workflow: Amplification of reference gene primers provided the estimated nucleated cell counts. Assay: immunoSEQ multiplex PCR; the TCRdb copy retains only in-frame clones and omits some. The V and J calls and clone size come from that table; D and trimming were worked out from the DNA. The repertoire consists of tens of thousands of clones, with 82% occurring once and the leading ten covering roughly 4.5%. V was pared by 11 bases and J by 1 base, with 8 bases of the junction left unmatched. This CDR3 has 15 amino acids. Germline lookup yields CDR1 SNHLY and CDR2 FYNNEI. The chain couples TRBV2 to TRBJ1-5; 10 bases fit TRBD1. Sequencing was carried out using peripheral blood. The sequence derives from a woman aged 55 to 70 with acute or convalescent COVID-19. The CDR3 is CARTGGIRSNQPQHF. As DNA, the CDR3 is TGTGCCCGGACAGGGGGGATTCGGAGCAATCAGCCCCAGCATTTT.